This T cell receptor (beta chain) comes out of a study of T cell changes during pregnancy in multiple sclerosis. Method: immunoSEQ multiplex PCR; TCRdb's copy keeps in-frame clones and lacks some. There are 30,000 to 40,000 clones in the sample; about 95% occur only once, and 0.3% to 0.45% lies in the top ten. V lost 8 bases and J lost 4, with 13 bases in between. The CDR3 has 13 amino acids. Germline CDR1 is MNHNY and CDR2 is SVGAGI (reference sequence). The material was CD4+ T cells from peripheral blood mononuclear cells, obtained in the second trimester of pregnancy. The receptor comes from a female donor with multiple sclerosis, enrolled in a pregnancy study. The chain combines TRBV6-6 with TRBJ2-3; D not resolved. The DNA for the CDR3 is TGTGCCAGCGGTCAATCTCGGGCAGATACGCAGTATTTT. It is translated as CASGQSRADTQYF.